This entry concerns a single TCR beta chain. This entry belongs to a study of T-cell reconstitution after alpha-beta-depleted transplantation in children. The TCRbeta library incorporated unique molecular identifiers. TCRdb itself ran the PCR reads through MiXCR, one entry per CDR3 protein. The data hold fewer than 550,000 distinct CDR3 sequences, with 9.5% to 12% observed a single time. The CDR3 runs 21 residues. In germline, CDR1 is DFQATT, CDR2 SNEGSKA (reference sequence). V gave up 0 bases and J gave up 2 bases, with 28 bases separating them. The chain carries TRBV20-1 and TRBJ1-4; a possible D gene is TRBD1 (5 bases). This receptor was taken from a female patient aged 2 to 10 who had a stem cell transplant for aplastic anemia, so the T cells may come from the graft donor. The sequenced sample was PBMCs, mostly from graft donor cells, obtained 180 days after TCRalphabeta/CD19-depleted stem cell transplant. The CDR3: CSARDPTSGKGFQRTNEKLFF. The CDR3 DNA reads TGCAGTGCTAGAGACCCCACGTCGGGAAAGGGGTTTCAGAGGACTAATGAAAAACTGTTTTTT.